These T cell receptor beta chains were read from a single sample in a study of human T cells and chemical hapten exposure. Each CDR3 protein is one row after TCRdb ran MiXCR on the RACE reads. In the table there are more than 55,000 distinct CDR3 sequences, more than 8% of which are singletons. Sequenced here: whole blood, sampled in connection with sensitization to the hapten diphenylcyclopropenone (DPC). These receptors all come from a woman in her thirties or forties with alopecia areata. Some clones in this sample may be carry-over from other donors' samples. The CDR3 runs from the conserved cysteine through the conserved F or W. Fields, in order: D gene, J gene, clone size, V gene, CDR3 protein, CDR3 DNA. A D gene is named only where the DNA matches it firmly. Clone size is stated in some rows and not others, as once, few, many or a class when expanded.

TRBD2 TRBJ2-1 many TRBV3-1 CASSPFFLAGDWGRSYNEQFF TGTGCCAGCAGCCCCTTTTTTCTAGCGGGGGATTGGGGAAGATCCTACAATGAGCAGTTCTTC
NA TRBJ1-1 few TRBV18 CASSPQKNTEAFF TGTGCCAGCTCACCACAAAAGAACACTGAAGCTTTCTTT
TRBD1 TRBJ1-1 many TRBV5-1 CASSADLGQGDTEAFF TGCGCCAGCAGCGCCGACCTGGGACAGGGGGACACTGAAGCTTTCTTT
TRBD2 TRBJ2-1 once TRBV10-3 CAISGRGGRDEQFF TGTGCCATCAGTGGTCGGGGGGGCCGCGATGAGCAGTTCTTC
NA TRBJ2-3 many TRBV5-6 CASSPEIRTDTQYF TGTGCCAGCAGCCCCGAAATCAGGACAGATACGCAGTATTTT
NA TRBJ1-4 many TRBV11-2 CASSFTDGYEKLFF TGTGCCAGCAGCTTTACGGACGGCTATGAAAAACTGTTTTTT
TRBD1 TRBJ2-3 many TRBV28 CASGGDREYF TGTGCCAGCGGGGGGGACAGGGAGTATTTT
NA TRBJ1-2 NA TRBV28 CASSFLGGHGYTF TGTGCCAGCAGTTTCCTCGGGGGACATGGCTACACCTTC
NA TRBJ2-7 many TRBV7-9 CASSLGPGEYF TGTGCCAGCAGCTTAGGGCCAGGGGAGTACTTC
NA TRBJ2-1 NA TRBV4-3 CASSHESWNEQFF TGCGCCAGCAGCCATGAGAGTTGGAATGAGCAGTTCTTC
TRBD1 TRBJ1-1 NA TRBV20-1 CSARGQGKIEAFF TGCAGTGCGAGGGGACAGGGTAAAATTGAAGCTTTCTTT
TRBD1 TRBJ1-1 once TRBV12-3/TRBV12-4 CASSRRQGGTEAFF TGTGCCAGCAGTCGAAGACAGGGGGGCACTGAAGCTTTCTTT
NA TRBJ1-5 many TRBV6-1 CASSETGGNQPQHF TGTGCCAGCAGTGAGACGGGGGGCAATCAGCCCCAGCATTTT
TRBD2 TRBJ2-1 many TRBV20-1 CSARDFAGGDTVYNEQFF TGCAGTGCTAGAGATTTTGCGGGGGGGGACACGGTCTACAATGAGCAGTTCTTC
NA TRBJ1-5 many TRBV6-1 CASSEFSNQPQHF TGTGCCAGCAGTGAATTTAGTAATCAGCCCCAGCATTTT
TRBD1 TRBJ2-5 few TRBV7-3 CASSSEQGAQYF TGTGCCAGCAGCTCCGAACAGGGGGCCCAGTACTTC
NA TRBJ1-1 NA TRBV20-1 CSARPGAGGTEAFF TGCAGTGCTAGACCGGGGGCGGGGGGCACTGAAGCTTTCTTT
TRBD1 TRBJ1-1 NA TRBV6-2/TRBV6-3 CASSLRTGNEEGGEAFF TGTGCCAGCAGTCTCCGGACAGGGAACGAGGAGGGTGGTGAAGCTTTCTTT